This TCR beta chain was recorded in a study of memory CD4+ T cells and cytomegalovirus serostatus. Regarding the study as a whole: CMV serostatus prediction reached median AUC approximately 0.96, or 0.89 with US-trained model. Suggested: most of the CMV-linked TCR signature lies in CD4+ memory cells.

Single viable CD3+CD4+CD8-CD45RO+ cells were sorted as the memory CD4+ T cells. The protocol was immunoSEQ multiplex PCR, while the TCRdb copy is restricted to in-frame clones and leaves out a portion. Here the sample spans about 61,000 clones, roughly 80% being singletons. V was pared by 3 bases and J by 3 bases, with 3 bases of the junction left unmatched. Germline V CDR1 and CDR2: SGHDN, FVKESK. This CDR3 contains 14 residues. With regard to this clone: Its antigen is not known.

V gene TRBV14 combines with J gene TRBJ1-1, with 8 nucleotides matching TRBD1. The receptor comes from an adult in good health and CMV-seronegative. The sequencing sample was made of memory CD4+ T cells from blood. DNA for the CDR3: TGTGCCAGCAGCCACAGGGGGCTGTACACTGAAGCTTTCTTT. Its translation: CASSHRGLYTEAFF.